This T cell receptor beta chain was recovered during a study of blood T cells in healthy people across ages. Each donor had ten milliliters of peripheral blood drawn. The V gene's germline CDR1 is MDHEN and CDR2 SYDVKM. This CDR3 region has 16 residues. Study conclusions and caveats: Among long-lived donors, naive CD4+ cells were more numerous and diversity higher than in aged donors. Roughly linearly, TCR beta diversity per million T cells fell as age increased. The study regarded diversity estimates from one million T cells as underestimates.

On this clonotype itself: The antigen is unknown. A junction end diverges from the germline sequence, so it may reflect a read error.

Primers used in a second PCR of about 7 to 12 cycles were a sample-barcoded 5' primer and a J-beta primer mix. TCRdb passed the 5' RACE reads through MiXCR, listing each CDR3 protein once. There are over 1,300,000 distinct CDR3 sequences in the sample; 59% occur only once, and 5.5% to 8% lies in the top ten. The sequencing sample was made of blood. This TCR derives from a man younger than 35 in good health. The genes are TRBV28 and TRBJ2-3, with 8 bases fitting TRBD2. The CDR3 here is CASSHPGTSDPDTQDF. CDR3 coding DNA: TGTGCCAGCAGCCACCCCGGGACTAGTGATCCAGATACGCAGGATTTT.